These 18 T cell receptor beta chains came from one sample sequenced in a study of blood T cell repertoires in COVID-19. The assay was immunoSEQ multiplex PCR, and TCRdb's table has in-frame clones only and misses some. This sample has some 200,000 clones, with approximately 84% found just once. The sample comprised peripheral blood. The receptors were gathered from an elderly man with acute or convalescent COVID-19.

The rearrangement uses TRBV11-2 and TRBJ2-1, with TRBD2 matching 12 bases. The CDR3 has 18 amino acids. V was clipped by 3 bases and J by 1 base; unmatched bases: 7. Germline CDR1 and CDR2: SGHAT and FQNNGV. CDR3 DNA sequence: TGTGCCAGCAGCTTCTCGGGACTAGCGGGTAAATCCTACAATGAGCAGTTCTTC. Protein: CASSFSGLAGKSYNEQFF.

The gene calls are TRBV9 and TRBJ2-2, with 8 bases matching TRBD1. The CDR3 is 15 residues long. In germline, CDR1 is SGDLS, CDR2 YYNGEE. Losses at the gene ends were 6 bases for V and 7 bases for J; bases not matched to a gene: 11. CDR3 sequence reads: CASTKGQGASGELFF. The CDR3 region has the DNA TGTGCCAGCACCAAAGGGCAGGGGGCAAGCGGGGAGCTGTTTTTT.

To note about this clone: The sample has other DNA sequences that encode this CDR3 too. V usage is TRBV5-1 and J usage is TRBJ2-5, with D possibly being TRBD1 (6 bases). The CDR3 contains 14 residues. V was cut by 3 bases and J by 1 base, with 10 bases left in between. Germline lookup yields CDR1 SGHRS and CDR2 YFSETQ. The CDR3 loop reads CASSSGQIQETQYF. The CDR3 region has the DNA TGCGCCAGCAGCTCCGGACAGATCCAAGAGACCCAGTACTTC.

The chain carries TRBV29-1 and TRBJ2-7; 7 bases match TRBD1. V lost 6 bases and J lost 5; bases outside the gene matches: 13. Per germline, CDR1 SQVTM and CDR2 ANQGSEA. CDR3 length: 14 residues. This CDR3 reads CSVVADRAWDEQYV. Written as DNA, the CDR3 is TGCAGCGTCGTTGCCGACAGGGCCTGGGACGAGCAGTACGTC.

The chain has TRBV24-1 and TRBJ2-5; TRBD2 aligns across 10 bases. The germline gives CDR1 KGHDR, CDR2 SFDVKD. The length of the CDR3 is 13 residues. J was trimmed by 4 bases and V by 6 bases; bases with no gene match: 1. In DNA form, the CDR3 reads TGTGCCACCAGTCCTAGCGGGAGAGAGACCCAGTACTTC. Encoded protein: CATSPSGRETQYF.

This clone was seen only once. The rearrangement links TRBV5-1 to TRBJ2-1; D may be TRBD2 (6 bases). Germline V gives CDR1 SGHRS, CDR2 YFSETQ. Trimming stripped 0 bases from V and 6 bases from J, with 19 bases between. The CDR3 is 17 residues long. The CDR3 DNA reads as TGCGCCAGCAGCTTGGGCCTTTGGGACTCCAGACCCAATGAGCAGTTCTTC. It is translated as CASSLGLWDSRPNEQFF.

The V and J genes are TRBV11-3 and TRBJ2-1, with 8 bases fitting TRBD2. CDR3 length: 15 residues. The J segment lost 3 bases and the V segment lost 3 bases, leaving 4 bases of the junction unmatched. Germline V gives CDR1 SGHNT, CDR2 YENEEA. Here the CDR3 DNA reads TGTGCCAGCAGCTTTGCTAGCGGGCTCTACAATGAGCAGTTCTTC. Its protein product is CASSFASGLYNEQFF.

The rearrangement links TRBV4-1 to TRBJ1-5; D is perhaps TRBD1 (5 bases). The CDR3 runs 16 residues. The germline CDR1 and CDR2 sequences are MGHRA and YSYEKL. Trimming left V 1 base short and J 5 bases short, with 15 bases between. CDR3 coding DNA: TGCGCCAGCAGCCAAGTTAGGGCAGGGTGGCATCAGCCCCAGCATTTT. Protein product: CASSQVRAGWHQPQHF.

V usage is TRBV7-9 and J usage is TRBJ2-5; 9 bases align to TRBD2. Germline CDR1 reads SEHNR; CDR2 reads FQNEAQ (reference sequence). After removal of 4 bases from V and 5 bases from J, the junction contained 8 bases not matched to a gene. The CDR3 consists of 15 residues. The CDR3 DNA is TGTGCCAGCAGCTCCTCCAGCGGGAGGCTCGAGACCCAGTACTTC. Amino acids: CASSSSSGRLETQYF.

The DNA of the CDR3 is TGTGCCAGCAGCCCCGGGGACAGGGATGGGGGCTACACCTTC. It translates to CASSPGDRDGGYTF. The rearrangement links TRBV7-9 to TRBJ1-2; 9 bases are a match to TRBD1. The V gene's germline CDR1 is SEHNR and CDR2 FQNEAQ (reference sequence). V shed 5 bases and J 8 bases; nucleotides not matched to a gene: 9. The CDR3 totals 14 residues.

The rearrangement joins TRBV4-2 to TRBJ2-1; 9 nucleotides agree with TRBD2. CDR3 length equals 16 residues. The V segment lost 4 bases and the J segment 6 bases; nucleotides outside the gene matches: 10. Germline CDR1 is LGHNA and CDR2 is YNFKEQ. This CDR3 reads CASSPLDSGRFNEQFF. The CDR3 DNA is TGTGCCAGCAGCCCCTTAGACAGCGGGAGGTTCAATGAGCAGTTCTTC.

The chain employs TRBV6-4 and TRBJ1-5; 8 bases line up with TRBD1. This CDR3 comprises 15 residues. Germline assignment: CDR1 MRHNA and CDR2 SNTAGT. The V segment lost 5 bases and the J segment 7 bases; nucleotides outside the gene matches: 10. The DNA of the CDR3 is TGTGCCAGCAGTTTACGGACAGGGAGGGACCAGCCCCAGCATTTT. It is translated as CASSLRTGRDQPQHF.

The rearrangement links TRBV6-6 to TRBJ2-7; tentatively, D is TRBD2 (5 bases). The CDR3 sequence is 13 residues long. Per the germline V gene, CDR1 is MNHNY and CDR2 is SVGAGI (reference sequence). V shed 0 bases and J shed 6 bases, with 9 bases lying between them. CDR3 sequence reads: CASSYSEDFEQYV. The CDR3 nucleotides are TGTGCCAGCAGTTACTCGGAGGACTTCGAGCAGTACGTC.

The rearrangement joins TRBV27 to TRBJ1-5; a possible D gene is TRBD1 (5 bases). The CDR3 has 14 residues. V was pared by 8 bases and J by 4 bases, with 15 bases between. CDR1 and CDR2 (germline): MNHEY, SMNVEV (reference sequence). In DNA, the CDR3 is TGTGCCAGCTGGGGCGGTAGGCCAAATCAGCCCCAGCATTTT. It is translated as CASWGGRPNQPQHF.

The sample holds one count of this clone. The V gene is TRBV28, the J gene TRBJ2-3, with D possibly matching TRBD2 (6 bases). This CDR3 spans 13 amino acids. Germline CDR1 is MDHEN and CDR2 is SYDVKM. V lost 5 bases and J 6 bases, leaving 12 bases between the germline ends. CDR3 bases: TGTGCCAGCAGTACCCCCCTAGCGGATACGCAGTATTTT. Amino acid sequence: CASSTPLADTQYF.

This clone occurred a few times. This rearrangement joins TRBV19 to TRBJ1-2; D is unresolved. CDR3 size: 12 residues. The germline CDR1 and CDR2 sequences are LNHDA and SQIVND (reference sequence). V lost 5 bases and J lost 6, with 10 bases in between. CDR3 nucleotide sequence: TGTGCCAGTAGTCTGACCGGGAATGGCTACACCTTC. It is translated as CASSLTGNGYTF.

The rearrangement joins TRBV9 to TRBJ1-6, with 7 nucleotides matching TRBD1. The CDR3 covers 14 residues. Germline loops: CDR1 SGDLS, CDR2 YYNGEE. The junction had 7 bases not matched to a gene; V was cut back by 5 bases and J by 8 bases. Here the CDR3 DNA reads TGTGCCAGCAGGTCGACAGGGACAGATTCACCCCTCCACTTT. As protein: CASRSTGTDSPLHF.

V usage is TRBV30 and J usage is TRBJ2-5; 8 nucleotides match TRBD2. The CDR3 consists of 14 residues. Germline V gene lookup returns CDR1 GTSNPN and CDR2 SVGIG (reference sequence). V dropped 2 bases and J dropped 7; count of bases not matched to a gene: 9. The CDR3 sequence is CAWSLRAGEGTQYF. The CDR3 DNA reads as TGTGCCTGGAGTTTGAGAGCGGGAGAGGGGACCCAGTACTTC. Combining the CDR3 with reference TRBV30 and TRBJ2-5 gives the whole variable domain SQTIHQWPATLVQPVGSPLSLECTVEGTSNPNLYWYRQAAGRGLQLLFYSVGIGQISSEVPQNLSASRPQDRQFILSSKKLLLSDSGFYLCAWSLRAGEGTQYFGPGTRLLVL.